A single sample is the source of the 28 T cell receptor beta chains below, sequenced in a study of blood T cell repertoires in COVID-19. Clones were read by immunoSEQ multiplex PCR, and TCRdb kept only the in-frame ones, dropping some. This sample has more than 200,000 clones, with roughly nine tenths found just once. Material for sequencing was peripheral blood. The receptors were sampled from a man aged 35-49 years with acute or convalescent COVID-19.

The chain couples TRBV3-1 (or the pseudogene TRBV3-2) to TRBJ1-2, with D possibly TRBD1 on 5 matching bases. Germline V gene sequence: CDR1 LGHDT, CDR2 YNNKEL (reference sequence). This CDR3 has 15 residues. Trimming took off 3 bases at V and 2 bases at J, with 13 bases between the two ends. In DNA form, the CDR3 reads TGTGCCAGCAGCCACCTCGGGGGGGGGAACTATGGCTACACCTTC. Translation: CASSHLGGGNYGYTF.

Here the CDR3 DNA reads TGCGCCAGCAGCCAAGAGTCAGGGGACAATGAGCAGTTCTTC. Its translation is CASSQESGDNEQFF. The chain couples TRBV4-3 to TRBJ2-1; possible D gene TRBD1, 6 bases. This CDR3 is built from 14 residues. V was trimmed by 0 bases and J by 5 bases, leaving 8 bases between them. Per the germline V gene, CDR1 is LGHNA and CDR2 is YSLEER.

The chain carries TRBV5-1 and TRBJ1-2, with TRBD1 matching over 12 bases. In germline, CDR1 is SGHRS, CDR2 YFSETQ. The length of the CDR3 is 17 residues. V shed 0 bases, J shed 5 bases, and the junction held 8 bases outside the gene matches. The CDR3 region is CASSLGDRGREGYGYTF. The CDR3 bases are TGCGCCAGCAGCTTGGGGGACAGGGGGCGAGAAGGGTATGGCTACACCTTC.

This chain uses TRBV5-4 with TRBJ2-7; TRBD2 matches at 8 bases. V lost 10 bases to trimming and J lost 7 bases; unmatched junction nucleotides: 13. The CDR3 has 13 amino acids. Germline V gene sequence: CDR1 SGHNT, CDR2 YYREEE (reference sequence). The CDR3, as DNA: TGTGCCGGCGCAAAAGCGGGAGAGCGGGAGCAGTACTTC. Its translation is CAGAKAGEREQYF.

The J gene is TRBJ2-3, the V gene TRBV6-6; TRBD2 aligns across 7 bases. CDR1 and CDR2 from the germline V gene are MNHNY and SVGAGI (reference sequence). V was pared by 6 bases and J by 0 bases, with 3 bases of the junction left unmatched. CDR3 length: 14 residues. As DNA, the CDR3 is TGTGCCAGCAGGCGGGAGCCTAGCACAGATACGCAGTATTTT. Its translation is CASRREPSTDTQYF.

This clone was observed once. The rearrangement joins TRBV5-1 to TRBJ2-7; 11 positions match TRBD2. CDR1 is SGHRS, CDR2 YFSETQ, per germline. The CDR3 extends over 19 amino acids. J was trimmed by 1 base and V by 6 bases; bases with no gene match: 18. The CDR3 protein is CASTPRLAGQKAISYEQYF. For the CDR3, the DNA is TGCGCCAGCACCCCTAGACTAGCGGGGCAAAAGGCCATTTCCTACGAGCAGTACTTC.

V is TRBV5-6 and J is TRBJ1-1; D gene unclear. Germline CDR1 SGHDT, CDR2 YYEEEE. This CDR3 is 15 amino acids long. The V end lost 0 bases, the J end lost 4 bases, and 13 bases lay between the germline ends. CDR3 DNA sequence: TGTGCCAGCAGCTTGGTGAGGGAGATGAGCACTGAAGCTTTCTTT. It specifies CASSLVREMSTEAFF. Based on the CDR3 plus reference TRBV5-6 and TRBJ1-1, the full variable domain is DAGVTQSPTHLIKTRGQQVTLRCSPKSGHDTVSWYQQALGQGPQFIFQYYEEEERQRGNFPDRFSGHQFPNYSSELNVNALLLGDSALYLCASSLVREMSTEAFFGQGTRLTVV.

J is TRBJ1-5 and V is TRBV18; D may be TRBD1 (6 bases). Germline V CDR1 and CDR2: KGHSH, LQKENI. V was clipped by 6 bases and J by 4 bases, with 19 bases between them. This CDR3 is built from 16 residues. The CDR3 loop reads CASSTSGVKENQPQHF. CDR3 DNA: TGTGCCAGCTCCACCTCAGGGGTGAAGGAAAATCAGCCCCAGCATTTT.

This chain connects TRBV27 to TRBJ1-1, with TRBD1 matching 12 bases. Germline V lookup: CDR1 MNHEY, CDR2 SMNVEV (reference sequence). CDR3 length equals 16 residues. J was trimmed by 5 bases and V by 5 bases; bases with no gene match: 9. CDR3 region: CASSRGTGGAGTEAFF. The CDR3 DNA sequence: TGTGCCAGCAGTCGGGGGACAGGGGGCGCAGGAACTGAAGCTTTCTTT.

The rearrangement joins TRBV7-8 to TRBJ2-2; D uncertain. Germline V gene lookup returns CDR1 SGHVS and CDR2 FQNEAQ. The CDR3 runs 14 residues. V lost 1 base to trimming and J lost 7 bases, with 10 bases between them. The CDR3 nucleotides read TGTGCCAGCAGCTTAGTTAGCTCGAGCGGGGAGCTGTTTTTT. It is translated as CASSLVSSSGELFF. Supplemented by reference TRBV7-8 and TRBJ2-2, the full variable domain reads GAGVSQSPRYKVAKRGQDVALRCDPISGHVSLFWYQQALGQGPEFLTYFQNEAQLDKSGLPSDRFFAERPEGSVSTLKIQRTQQEDSAVYLCASSLVSSSGELFFGEGSRLTVL.

The J gene is TRBJ1-4, the V gene TRBV10-3, with 7 nucleotides matching TRBD1. Per germline, CDR1 ENHRY and CDR2 SYGVKD. The CDR3 is 15 residues long. V trimming: 3 bases; J trimming: 7 bases; junction bases outside the gene matches: 8. This chain's CDR3 is CAISEGTARSEKLFF. The CDR3 bases are TGTGCCATCAGTGAAGGGACAGCACGTAGTGAAAAACTGTTTTTT.

This chain uses TRBV4-2 with TRBJ2-1; TRBD2 aligns across 12 bases. Per the germline V gene, CDR1 is LGHNA and CDR2 is YNFKEQ. The CDR3 length is 16 residues. J was trimmed by 4 bases and V by 4 bases; bases with no gene match: 5. CDR3 bases: TGTGCCAGCAGCCTCTGGACTAGCGGGACGTACAATGAGCAGTTCTTC. Protein product: CASSLWTSGTYNEQFF.

This clone was found once. The J gene is TRBJ2-5, the V gene TRBV7-2; TRBD1 matches 8 bases. This CDR3 has 13 residues. In germline, CDR1 is SGHTA, CDR2 FQGNSA. V was clipped by 4 bases and J by 5 bases; unmatched bases: 3. CDR3 nucleotide sequence: TGTGCCAGCAGCTCGCGACAGGGGGAGACCCAGTACTTC. It specifies CASSSRQGETQYF.

The chain is built from TRBV2 and TRBJ1-2; tentative D call: TRBD1 (5 bases). The CDR3 consists of 15 residues. The germline V and J ends were trimmed by 6 bases and 0 bases, with 14 bases remaining between them. Germline loops: CDR1 SNHLY, CDR2 FYNNEI. In DNA form, the CDR3 reads TGTGCCAGCAGGAGTGGTCCCAGGGCTAACTATGGCTACACCTTC. Its protein product is CASRSGPRANYGYTF.

This rearrangement joins TRBV6-5 to TRBJ2-1; TRBD2 matches 7 bases. Germline V lookup: CDR1 MNHEY, CDR2 SVGAGI. The ends lost 3 bases at V and 6 bases at J; junction bases unmatched: 8. The CDR3 is 15 amino acids. CDR3 residues: CASSYSPGTINEQFF. CDR3 bases: TGTGCCAGCAGTTATTCCCCGGGGACTATCAATGAGCAGTTCTTC.

The gene calls are TRBV5-1 and TRBJ2-7; the match to TRBD1 covers 10 bases. This CDR3 is 18 amino acids long. Per germline, CDR1 SGHRS and CDR2 YFSETQ. Trimming removed 0 bases from V and 5 bases from J; junction bases left unmatched: 14. CDR3 loop: CASSLANWRQGAFDEQYF. The CDR3 DNA reads as TGCGCCAGCAGCTTGGCCAATTGGAGACAGGGGGCGTTTGACGAGCAGTACTTC.

The CDR3 DNA reads TGTGCCACCAGCAGAGTTGGGAGAACCACAGATACGCAGTATTTT. The encoded protein is CATSRVGRTTDTQYF. The chain couples TRBV15 to TRBJ2-3; tentatively, D is TRBD2 (5 bases). CDR1 and CDR2 (germline): LNHNV, YYDKDF (reference sequence). The V end was cut by 1 base, the J end by 2 bases, with 10 bases between. The CDR3 has 15 residues. The whole variable domain, filled in from reference TRBV15 and TRBJ2-3, reads DAMVIQNPRYQVTQFGKPVTLSCSQTLNHNVMYWYQQKSSQAPKLLFHYYDKDFNNEADTPDNFQSRRPNTSFCFLDIRSPGLGDTAMYLCATSRVGRTTDTQYFGPGTRLTVL.

CDR3 nucleotides: TGTGCCAGCAGCTCTTACACGACTAGCACAGATACGCAGTATTTT. This encodes CASSSYTTSTDTQYF. This rearrangement joins TRBV7-2 to TRBJ2-3, with D hard to call. Germline CDR1 SGHTA, CDR2 FQGNSA. The CDR3 length is 15 residues. The V gene lost 4 bases and the J gene lost 0 bases, with 11 bases spanning the gap.

CDR3 bases: TGCAGCGTTCTGGGGGGGACGGGGGAGCTGTTTTTT. Translated: CSVLGGTGELFF. This chain connects TRBV29-1 to TRBJ2-2; 7 nucleotides agree with TRBD2. The CDR3 sequence is 12 residues long. CDR1 and CDR2 (germline): SQVTM, ANQGSEA. Trimming cost V 5 bases and J 8 bases; bases outside gene matches: 5.

This chain uses TRBV28 with TRBJ1-2, with 9 bases aligning to TRBD1. CDR1 is MDHEN and CDR2 is SYDVKM in the germline V gene. The CDR3 extends over 16 amino acids. Losses at the gene ends were 4 bases for V and 4 bases for J; bases not matched to a gene: 10. CDR3 nucleotides: TGTGCCAGCAGTTCACACGGACAGGGGTTTAGCTATGGCTACACCTTC. This encodes CASSSHGQGFSYGYTF.

This sequence joins TRBV5-1 and TRBJ2-1, with TRBD1 matching 7 bases. Germline lookup yields CDR1 SGHRS and CDR2 YFSETQ. The CDR3 is made up of 13 amino acids. V gave up 0 bases and J gave up 10 bases; unmatched junction bases: 4. CDR3 loop: CASSLETGSEQFF. The DNA of the CDR3 is TGCGCCAGCAGCTTGGAGACAGGGAGCGAGCAGTTCTTC.

This chain uses TRBV14 with TRBJ1-2, with TRBD1 identical over 7 bases. V lost 1 base to trimming and J lost 3 bases; unmatched junction nucleotides: 5. CDR1 and CDR2 (germline): SGHDN, FVKESK. The CDR3 runs 15 residues. The CDR3 DNA is TGTGCCAGCAGCCAAGCGTCAGGGGGTCACTATGGCTACACCTTC. It is translated as CASSQASGGHYGYTF.

The V call is TRBV29-1, the J call TRBJ2-1, with 11 bases fitting TRBD2. Germline lookup yields CDR1 SQVTM and CDR2 ANQGSEA. The V and J ends lost 3 bases and 13 bases, in that order; junction bases with no gene match: 11. The CDR3 consists of 14 residues. Here the CDR3 DNA reads TGCAGCGTTGATGGGACTAGCGGTCCGTTGTACCAGTTCTTC. It translates to CSVDGTSGPLYQFF.

The chain couples TRBV30 to TRBJ2-1, with TRBD2 identical over 9 bases. After removal of 0 bases from V and 15 bases from J, the junction contained 6 bases not matched to a gene. This CDR3 spans 12 amino acids. Germline CDR1 and CDR2: GTSNPN and SVGIG (reference sequence). CDR3 nucleotide sequence: TGTGCCTGGAGTGTTAATAGCGGGAGAGGGTTCTTC. It yields the protein CAWSVNSGRGFF. Together with reference TRBV30 and TRBJ2-1, the CDR3 gives the full variable domain: SQTIHQWPATLVQPVGSPLSLECTVEGTSNPNLYWYRQAAGRGLQLLFYSVGIGQISSEVPQNLSASRPQDRQFILSSKKLLLSDSGFYLCAWSVNSGRGFFGPGTRLTVL.

The rearrangement links TRBV6-6 to TRBJ2-5; 10 nucleotides agree with TRBD2. Unmatched junction bases numbered 8, after V lost 2 bases and J lost 5 bases. This CDR3 contains 16 residues. CDR1 MNHNY and CDR2 SVGAGI come from the germline V gene (reference sequence). This CDR3 reads CASSYPGSGGAETQYF. Here the CDR3 DNA reads TGTGCCAGCAGTTACCCAGGGAGCGGGGGGGCCGAGACCCAGTACTTC.

This chain uses TRBV9 with TRBJ2-5, with 14 positions matching TRBD2. CDR1 and CDR2 (germline): SGDLS, YYNGEE. The junction had 2 bases not matched to a gene; V was cut back by 3 bases and J by 4 bases. This CDR3 comprises 15 residues. The CDR3 protein is CASSGLAGGRETQYF. The CDR3 DNA reads as TGTGCCAGCAGCGGACTAGCGGGGGGGCGAGAGACCCAGTACTTC.

V gene TRBV7-6 combines with J gene TRBJ1-3, with 8 positions matching TRBD1. V lost 5 bases to trimming and J lost 8 bases; unmatched junction nucleotides: 17. Germline loops: CDR1 SGHVS, CDR2 FNYEAQ. The CDR3 is made up of 17 amino acids. The CDR3 is CASSRAHPKQGGHTIYF. The CDR3 DNA follows: TGTGCCAGCAGCCGGGCACACCCCAAACAGGGGGGGCACACCATATATTTT.

This chain uses TRBV4-3 with TRBJ1-2; TRBD1 agrees at 7 bases. V was clipped by 3 bases and J by 1 base; unmatched bases: 8. Germline V lookup: CDR1 LGHNA, CDR2 YSLEER. This CDR3 spans 16 amino acids. CDR3 region: CASSQDLTGDNYGYTF. CDR3 sequence (DNA): TGCGCCAGCAGCCAGGATCTAACAGGGGATAACTATGGCTACACCTTC.